Presented here are 30 T cell receptor beta chains from one specimen sequenced in a study of T cell responses to AZD1222 COVID-19 vaccine (dated by TCRdb to the early 2020s). The library was made by the immunoSEQ multiplex PCR assay. In its TCRdb copy, this immuneACCESS table keeps in-frame sequences only and misses some clones. Where compared with another copy, unresolved V genes explain less than half of these, and the others have no known cause. The sample table contains 150,000 to 200,000 clones; only one count was recorded for around 92% of them. 1.1% of the sample rests with the top ten. In the paper's terms, the time point label means: about 28 days (+/-7) after the second vaccine dose. The input for sequencing was peripheral blood, taken 28 days after the second AZD1222 dose. The receptors here all came from an adult who received the AZD1222 COVID-19 vaccine.

The chain combines TRBV6-5 with TRBJ1-4; D is unresolved. This CDR3 comprises 16 residues. Germline values: CDR1 MNHEY, CDR2 SVGAGI. Trimming cost V 0 bases and J 9 bases, with 17 bases left between them. CDR3 nucleotides: TGTGCCAGCAGTTACTCCGTTCCTCAGTCCGCGAAAAAACTGTTTTTT. This translates into CASSYSVPQSAKKLFF.

The chain is built from TRBV5-1 and TRBJ1-5; perhaps TRBD1 as D (6 bases). This CDR3 spans 14 amino acids. Between the trimmed V and J ends, which lost 0 bases and 5 bases, there was a span of 9 bases. CDR1 and CDR2 (germline): SGHRS, YFSETQ. The CDR3 DNA reads TGCGCCAGCAGCTTGGAGGCAGGGGATCAGCCCCAGCATTTT. Protein: CASSLEAGDQPQHF.

Only one count was recorded for this clone. The V gene is TRBV24-1, the J gene TRBJ1-4; TRBD1 is a possible D gene (5 bases). The germline V and J ends were trimmed by 3 bases and 0 bases, with 10 bases remaining between them. The CDR3 totals 16 residues. Germline values: CDR1 KGHDR, CDR2 SFDVKD. DNA for the CDR3: TGTGCCACCAGTGATGGGGACGGTGCAACTAATGAAAAACTGTTTTTT. Amino acid sequence: CATSDGDGATNEKLFF.

The gene calls are TRBV7-9 and TRBJ1-1; 7 bases line up with TRBD1. Trimming at V came to 5 bases and at J to 8 bases, leaving 8 bases not matched to a gene. The germline gives CDR1 SEHNR, CDR2 FQNEAQ (reference sequence). The CDR3 length is 13 residues. This CDR3 is CASSLLGQQEAFF. Here the CDR3 DNA reads TGTGCCAGCAGCCTTTTGGGACAGCAAGAAGCTTTCTTT.

The rearrangement links TRBV11-2 to TRBJ1-4; unclear D gene. With 1 base removed from V and 7 bases from J, the gap between germline ends came to 13 bases. CDR1 is SGHAT, CDR2 FQNNGV, per germline. The CDR3 has 15 amino acids. DNA of the CDR3: TGTGCCAGCAGCTTAGCCCGGGAACGAGCTGAAAAACTGTTTTTT. This encodes CASSLARERAEKLFF. Complete variable domain (other parts from reference TRBV11-2 and TRBJ1-4): EAGVAQSPRYKIIEKRQSVAFWCNPISGHATLYWYQQILGQGPKLLIQFQNNGVVDDSQLPKDRFSAERLKGVDSTLKIQPAKLEDSAVYLCASSLARERAEKLFFGSGTQLSVL.

The chain uses TRBV3-1 (or the pseudogene TRBV3-2) and TRBJ1-2; a weak D match, TRBD1 (6 bases). The V end was cut by 1 base, the J end by 7 bases, with 19 bases between. CDR3 length equals 16 residues. CDR1 and CDR2 (germline): LGHDT, YNNKEL (reference sequence). CDR3 DNA sequence: TGTGCCAGCAGCCAAGCACGGGGGGCCGGGGTTGGTGGCTACACCTTC. Its protein product is CASSQARGAGVGGYTF.

J is TRBJ1-6 and V is TRBV19; no definite D call. This CDR3 is 15 amino acids long. Trimming stripped 6 bases from V and 8 bases from J, with 17 bases between. In germline, CDR1 is LNHDA, CDR2 SQIVND (reference sequence). The CDR3: CASRGGPGGYSPLHF. In nucleotides, the CDR3 is TGTGCCAGTAGGGGAGGACCGGGCGGATATTCACCCCTCCACTTT. The whole variable domain, filled in from reference TRBV19 and TRBJ1-6, reads DGGITQSPKYLFRKEGQNVTLSCEQNLNHDAMYWYRQDPGQGLRLIYYSQIVNDFQKGDIAEGYSVSREKKESFPLTVTSAQKNPTAFYLCASRGGPGGYSPLHFGNGTRLTVT.

This chain links TRBV18 with TRBJ2-1; D ambiguous. Trimming stripped 2 bases from V and 10 bases from J, with 21 bases between. Germline V CDR1 and CDR2: KGHSH, LQKENI. CDR3 length: 16 residues. CDR3 DNA: TGTGCCAGCTCACCAATGGGCGGTTTACCTTCCGGCGAGCAGTTCTTC. It yields the protein CASSPMGGLPSGEQFF.

This chain links TRBV2 with TRBJ2-3; D is unclear. CDR3 size: 13 residues. V lost 7 bases, J lost 0 bases, and 8 bases lay in between. CDR1 and CDR2 from the germline V gene are SNHLY and FYNNEI. The CDR3 DNA sequence: TGTGCCAGCAATCGTCGGAGCACAGATACGCAGTATTTT. Residues: CASNRRSTDTQYF.

The CDR3 DNA reads TGTGCCTGGAGTGTAACCGATCAGCCCCAGCATTTT. It encodes CAWSVTDQPQHF. This chain connects TRBV30 to TRBJ1-5; no clear D. Germline V lookup: CDR1 GTSNPN, CDR2 SVGIG (reference sequence). This CDR3 region has 12 residues. The V end lost 0 bases, the J end lost 5 bases, and 5 bases lay between the germline ends.

In regard to this clone: One end of the junction fails to match germline, which may point to a read error. The V call is TRBV3-1 (or the pseudogene TRBV3-2), the J call TRBJ1-1; 7 nucleotides line up with TRBD1. CDR1 LGHDT and CDR2 YNNKEL come from the germline V gene (reference sequence). The length of the CDR3 is 13 residues. Here the CDR3 DNA reads TGTGCCAGCAAACAGGGGACGAACGCTGAAGCTTTCTTT. This encodes CASKQGTNAEAFF.

The V call is TRBV18, the J call TRBJ1-1, with D tentatively TRBD1 (6 bases). V was pared by 5 bases and J by 0 bases, with 10 bases between. CDR3 length: 14 residues. CDR1 is KGHSH and CDR2 is LQKENI in the germline V gene. CDR3 in DNA: TGTGCCAGCTCAAGACAGGATCTGAACACTGAAGCTTTCTTT. Protein sequence: CASSRQDLNTEAFF.

The rearrangement uses TRBV11-2 and TRBJ2-1; 8 positions match TRBD1. V dropped 6 bases and J dropped 5; count of bases not matched to a gene: 6. This CDR3 spans 14 amino acids. Germline CDR1 reads SGHAT; CDR2 reads FQNNGV. The CDR3 nucleotides read TGTGCCAGCAGGAAGACGACAGGGGACAATGAGCAGTTCTTC. Translating it yields CASRKTTGDNEQFF.

The chain joins TRBV9 to TRBJ1-2; D unresolved. V lost 1 base and J lost 4, with 11 bases in between. CDR1 is SGDLS and CDR2 is YYNGEE in the germline V gene. This CDR3 region has 14 residues. The CDR3 DNA sequence: TGTGCCAGCAGCGTAAGACTGGGTCCCTATGGCTACACCTTC. Protein product: CASSVRLGPYGYTF.

This chain uses TRBV7-9 with TRBJ1-5; TRBD1 agrees at 8 bases. The ends lost 6 bases at V and 5 bases at J; junction bases unmatched: 3. Germline V gene data show CDR1 as SEHNR and CDR2 as FQNEAQ (reference sequence). This CDR3 is built from 13 residues. CDR3 sequence: CASSKTGDQPQHF. The CDR3 DNA is TGTGCCAGCAGTAAGACAGGGGATCAGCCCCAGCATTTT.

This clone was seen a few times. The rearrangement links TRBV27 to TRBJ1-2, with TRBD1 identical over 8 bases. The ends lost 6 bases at V and 7 bases at J; junction bases unmatched: 10. The germline V gene has CDR1 MNHEY and CDR2 SMNVEV (reference sequence). The CDR3 runs to 14 residues. The CDR3 bases are TGTGCCAGCAGACCATGGACAGGGCAAGCTGGCTACACCTTC. Amino acids: CASRPWTGQAGYTF.

This chain joins TRBV19 and TRBJ1-4; 10 bases line up with TRBD1. The J segment lost 5 bases and the V segment lost 10 bases, leaving 7 bases of the junction unmatched. Germline CDR1 is LNHDA and CDR2 is SQIVND (reference sequence). CDR3 length: 14 amino acids. CDR3 sequence reads: CATMPGQGNEKLFF. CDR3 bases: TGTGCCACCATGCCGGGACAGGGGAATGAAAAACTGTTTTTT. The full variable domain, rest sourced from reference TRBV19 and TRBJ1-4, is DGGITQSPKYLFRKEGQNVTLSCEQNLNHDAMYWYRQDPGQGLRLIYYSQIVNDFQKGDIAEGYSVSREKKESFPLTVTSAQKNPTAFYLCATMPGQGNEKLFFGSGTQLSVL.

CDR3 amino acids: CASTVDSLGNEQFF. The CDR3, as DNA: TGTGCCAGCACCGTCGACAGTCTGGGCAATGAGCAGTTCTTC. The chain joins TRBV2 to TRBJ2-1, with D possibly TRBD1 on 5 matching bases. The CDR3 covers 14 residues. Trimming cost V 7 bases and J 6 bases, with 16 bases left between them. The germline gives CDR1 SNHLY, CDR2 FYNNEI.

The chain couples TRBV21-1 to TRBJ1-1; the table assigns TRBD1, which was not confirmed against the DNA. TRBV21-1 constitutes a pseudogene. The CDR3 is 16 amino acids. For the CDR3, the DNA is TGTGCCAGCAGCCCTCCGGACAGGCGTGCGAACACTGAAGCTTTCTTT. It specifies CASSPPDRRANTEAFF.

The rearrangement uses TRBV18 and TRBJ1-2; 7 bases agree with TRBD1. This CDR3 comprises 15 residues. The V segment lost 3 bases and the J segment 0 bases; nucleotides outside the gene matches: 4. The V gene's germline CDR1 is KGHSH and CDR2 LQKENI. CDR3 sequence: CASSPRDSANYGYTF. In DNA, the CDR3 is TGTGCCAGCTCACCGCGGGACAGCGCTAACTATGGCTACACCTTC.

CDR3 protein: CASSRGTATTNEKLFF. Here the CDR3 DNA reads TGTGCCAGCAGCCGGGGGACAGCTACAACTAATGAAAAACTGTTTTTT. The V and J genes are TRBV9 and TRBJ1-4, with TRBD1 matching over 7 bases. The V gene end was trimmed by 4 bases and the J gene end by 0 bases; junction bases not matched to a gene: 6. Germline V gene sequence: CDR1 SGDLS, CDR2 YYNGEE. This CDR3 comprises 16 residues.

This clone was recorded once. The chain carries TRBV12-5 and TRBJ2-3; D is unclear. V dropped 5 bases and J dropped 2 bases, with 11 bases sitting between them. CDR1 and CDR2 (germline): LGHNT, FRNRAP. CDR3 length equals 14 residues. This CDR3 reads CASGTQDPTDTQYF. CDR3 DNA sequence: TGTGCTAGTGGTACCCAGGACCCCACAGATACGCAGTATTTT.

This chain uses TRBV10-3 with TRBJ2-2, with 11 bases matching TRBD1. Germline values: CDR1 ENHRY, CDR2 SYGVKD. This CDR3 contains 14 residues. Trimming at V came to 4 bases and at J to 6 bases, leaving 1 base not matched to a gene. The CDR3 region has the DNA TGTGCCATCAGTGGGGGACAGGGGGCCGGGGAGCTGTTTTTT. Amino acids: CAISGGQGAGELFF.

This clone has a single count. CDR3 bases: TGCGCCAGCAGCTTGCAAGCGGCCAGCTCCTACAATGAGCAGTTCTTC. Translation: CASSLQAASSYNEQFF. The J gene is TRBJ2-1, the V gene TRBV5-1; the D gene is possibly TRBD2 (5 bases). This CDR3 is 16 amino acids long. The germline V gene has CDR1 SGHRS and CDR2 YFSETQ. The V end was cut by 1 base, the J end by 0 bases, with 11 bases between. The variable domain in full, completed from reference TRBV5-1 and TRBJ2-1, reads KAGVTQTPRYLIKTRGQQVTLSCSPISGHRSVSWYQQTPGQGLQFLFEYFSETQRNKGNFPGRFSGRQFSNSRSEMNVSTLELGDSALYLCASSLQAASSYNEQFFGPGTRLTVL.

Only one count was recorded for this clone. V gene TRBV7-2 combines with J gene TRBJ1-4; D not resolved. Trimming took off 2 bases at V and 0 bases at J, with 7 bases between the two ends. There are 15 residues in the CDR3. Per germline, CDR1 SGHTA and CDR2 FQGNSA. In DNA, the CDR3 is TGTGCCAGCAGCTTAAGGGTTACAACTAATGAAAAACTGTTTTTT. Its protein is CASSLRVTTNEKLFF. The full variable domain, with the rest looked up from reference TRBV7-2 and TRBJ1-4, is GAGVSQSPSNKVTEKGKDVELRCDPISGHTALYWYRQSLGQGLEFLIYFQGNSAPDKSGLPSDRFSAERTGGSVSTLTIQRTQQEDSAVYLCASSLRVTTNEKLFFGSGTQLSVL.

This clone has only one observation. The CDR3 is CASSNLGFENNSPLHF. Here the CDR3 DNA reads TGTGCCAGCAGCAATTTGGGGTTCGAGAACAATTCACCCCTCCACTTT. The J gene is TRBJ1-6, the V gene TRBV6-6; D ambiguous. The germline V gene has CDR1 MNHNY and CDR2 SVGAGI (reference sequence). This CDR3 contains 16 residues. Trimming took 6 bases from V and 7 from J, leaving 19 bases between them.

This chain links TRBV7-9 with TRBJ2-7; D not resolved. This CDR3 is 14 amino acids long. The germline V gene has CDR1 SEHNR and CDR2 FQNEAQ (reference sequence). V shed 5 bases and J shed 0 bases, with 11 bases lying between them. The CDR3 region is CASSPPRSSYEQYF. In DNA, the CDR3 is TGTGCCAGCAGCCCACCCAGGAGCTCCTACGAGCAGTACTTC.

This clone turned up a few times. V and J are TRBV25-1 and TRBJ2-2, with TRBD1 matching over 7 bases. Germline values: CDR1 MGHDK, CDR2 SYGVNS. V dropped 8 bases and J dropped 0; count of bases not matched to a gene: 0. This CDR3 is 13 amino acids long. The DNA of the CDR3 is TGTGCCAGCGGGACAGCGAACACCGGGGAGCTGTTTTTT. The encoded protein is CASGTANTGELFF.

This clone appeared a few times. The chain recombines TRBV4-1 with TRBJ1-1; D unresolved. Deletions cut 0 bases from V and 5 bases from J, with 13 bases between. The CDR3 is 15 amino acids. CDR1 and CDR2 (germline): MGHRA, YSYEKL. CDR3 bases: TGCGCCAGCAGCCAAGATCTCCGGAGTGAGACTGAAGCTTTCTTT. Protein: CASSQDLRSETEAFF.

The chain joins TRBV27 to TRBJ1-1, with TRBD1 as a possible D gene (6 bases). Per the germline V gene, CDR1 is MNHEY and CDR2 is SMNVEV (reference sequence). With 7 bases removed from V and 6 bases from J, the gap between germline ends came to 27 bases. This CDR3 is 17 amino acids long. The CDR3: CASKRGTVSGSRAEAFF. CDR3 in DNA: TGTGCCAGCAAGAGGGGGACCGTGTCGGGATCGAGGGCTGAAGCTTTCTTT.